This T cell receptor beta chain was sequenced in a study of cytomegalovirus exposure and HLA in healthy donors. Findings and caveats of the study: A missense DCLRE1C variant was associated with V- and J-gene trimming of TCR beta chains in a later analysis, and an independent cohort replicated the association.

Nominally healthy donors provided the samples, though records likely missed some immune exposures. Researchers ran the PCR with 60 Vbeta and 13 Jbeta primers. Study processing details: In a later analysis, of 84 million or so unique beta chains, some 10 million appeared in at least two donors. The table came from immunoSEQ multiplex PCR; TCRdb's copy has only in-frame clones and leaves some out. Clone size and the V and J calls come from that table; the DNA yielded D and trimming. The repertoire includes some 150,000 clones, about four fifths of them detected once, and approximately 6% sits in the top ten. V shed 4 bases and J shed 2 bases, with 24 bases lying between them. The CDR3 totals 19 residues. The germline gives CDR1 SGHTS, CDR2 YDEGEE. On this clone itself: Its matching antigen is unknown.

The V call is TRBV5-8, the J call TRBJ2-2, with a tentative D call TRBD2 (6 bases). Sequenced input: PBMCs. This clonotype was obtained from a man aged 30-40 years in good health and CMV-seropositive. The CDR3 here is CASSAEPGLDPFNTGELFF. CDR3 bases: TGTGCCAGCAGCGCGGAACCGGGACTTGATCCTTTTAACACCGGGGAGCTGTTTTTT.